The T cell receptor (beta chain) described here comes from a study of blood T cell repertoires in COVID-19. Here immunoSEQ multiplex PCR was the method, and the copy in TCRdb shows in-frame clones only, minus some. Found here are more than 150,000 clones, around four fifths of them singletons; the top ten hold roughly 2.9%. V was shortened by 4 bases and J by 4 bases, with 12 bases between the two germline ends. This CDR3 comprises 14 residues. Germline CDR1 is SGHTA and CDR2 is FQGNSA. A few counts support this clone. The sample has other DNA sequences that encode this CDR3 too. The chain is built from TRBV7-2 and TRBJ2-3, with D maybe TRBD2 (6 bases). The receptor was isolated from a woman aged 55-69 years with acute or convalescent COVID-19. Material for sequencing was peripheral blood. The CDR3 DNA follows: TGTGCCAGCAGCTCGCGACTAGGCCCAGATACGCAGTATTTT. Amino acids: CASSSRLGPDTQYF.